A single TCR beta chain is shown here with its context. No antigen is known for it. The record originates from a study of cytomegalovirus exposure and HLA in healthy donors. Findings and caveats of the study: Per published reports, the classifier diagnosed cytomegalovirus status with high specificity and sensitivity. The study had only CMV serostatus as immune exposure information. When the data were analyzed later, several of the most significant clusters appeared to be linked to common viral pathogens. TCR beta V- and J-gene trimming was later associated with a missense DCLRE1C variant.

Germline V CDR1 and CDR2: SEHNR, FQNEAQ (reference sequence). This CDR3 has 14 amino acids. With 1 base removed from V and 5 bases from J, the gap between germline ends came to 11 bases. In the PCR, 60 Vbeta and 13 Jbeta primers were used. TCRdb keeps only in-frame clones here, not all; method: immunoSEQ multiplex PCR. The table has 150,000 or so clones, about 85% seen once. The sequence was collected from a male donor in good health and CMV-seropositive. The genes are TRBV7-9 and TRBJ1-2; perhaps TRBD1 as D (6 bases). The sequencing sample was made of PBMCs. The CDR3 loop is CASSLEGTSYGYTF. As DNA, the CDR3 is TGTGCCAGCAGCTTAGAGGGGACATCATATGGCTACACCTTC. Full variable domain (rest looked up from reference TRBV7-9 and TRBJ1-2): DTGVSQNPRHKITKRGQNVTFRCDPISEHNRLYWYRQTLGQGPEFLTYFQNEAQLEKSRLLSDRFSAERPKGSFSTLEIQRTEQGDSAMYLCASSLEGTSYGYTFGSGTRLTVV.